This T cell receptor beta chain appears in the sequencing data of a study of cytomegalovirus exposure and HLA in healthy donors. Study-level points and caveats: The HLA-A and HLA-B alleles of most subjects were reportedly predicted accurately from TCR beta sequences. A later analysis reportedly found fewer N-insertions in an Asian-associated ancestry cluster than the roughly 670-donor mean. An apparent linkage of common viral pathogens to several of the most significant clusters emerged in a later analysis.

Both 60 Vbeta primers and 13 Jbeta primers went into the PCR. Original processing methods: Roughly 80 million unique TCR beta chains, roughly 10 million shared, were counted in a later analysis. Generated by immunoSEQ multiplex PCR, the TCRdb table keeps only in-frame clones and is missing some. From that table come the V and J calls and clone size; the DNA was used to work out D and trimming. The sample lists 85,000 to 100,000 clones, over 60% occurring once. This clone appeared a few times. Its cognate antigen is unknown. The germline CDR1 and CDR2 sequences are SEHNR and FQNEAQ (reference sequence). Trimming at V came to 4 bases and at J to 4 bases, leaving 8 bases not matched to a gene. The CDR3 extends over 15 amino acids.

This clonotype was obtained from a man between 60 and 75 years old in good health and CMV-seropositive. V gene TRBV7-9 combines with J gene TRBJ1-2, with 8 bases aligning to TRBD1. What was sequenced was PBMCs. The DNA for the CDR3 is TGTGCCAGCAGCTCATTCAGGGGGCTGGGCTATGGCTACACCTTC. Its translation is CASSSFRGLGYGYTF.